The present entry profiles one T cell receptor (beta chain) with its context. Antigen specificity is unknown. This CDR3 comprises 13 residues. Trimming left V 2 bases short and J 5 bases short, with 9 bases between. The germline CDR1 and CDR2 sequences are SEHNR and FQNEAQ (reference sequence). This record comes from a study of graft-versus-host responses after intestinal transplantation. The method was immunoSEQ multiplex PCR; TCRdb's version includes in-frame clones alone and lacks a portion of them. The data contain tens of thousands of clones, roughly 84% of them singletons. The rearrangement joins TRBV7-9 to TRBJ2-5, with D perhaps matching TRBD2 (5 bases). This TCR came from a human donor who was the organ donor for an intestinal transplant. The sample consisted of unstimulated CD4+ T cells sorted from spleen or lymph node cells, taken before transplant. CDR3: CASSLSGRETQYF. CDR3 in DNA: TGTGCCAGCAGCTTAAGCGGTAGGGAGACCCAGTACTTC.